Shown below are 21 T cell receptor beta chains from a single sample sequenced in a study of shared clonotypes between healthy human individuals. Assay: immunoSEQ multiplex PCR; the TCRdb copy retains only in-frame clones and omits some. The sample holds over 950,000 clones, approximately 80% seen once. The sequenced material came from memory CD4+ T cells from PBMCs. Subset in this sample: CD45RA-negative fraction. The receptors come from a man between 18 and 35 years old in good health. Some clones in this sample may be carry-over from other donors' samples.

This chain connects TRBV6-5 to TRBJ1-1, with D possibly matching TRBD1 (5 bases). Trimming took 0 bases from V and 6 from J, leaving 8 bases between them. Germline V lookup: CDR1 MNHEY, CDR2 SVGAGI. The CDR3 has 13 amino acids. CDR3 DNA sequence: TGTGCCAGCAGTTACTCGCAGGGATCTGAAGCTTTCTTT. It codes for CASSYSQGSEAFF.

In the case of this clone: A clone one base away is much larger, so this may be a read error. The chain couples TRBV18 to TRBJ1-1; D possibly corresponds to TRBD1 (6 bases). The V gene's germline CDR1 is KGHSH and CDR2 LQKENI. V lost 3 bases and J 1 base, leaving 21 bases between the germline ends. The CDR3 extends over 18 amino acids. This chain's CDR3 is CASSPSGGLEGPNTEAFF. The CDR3 coding sequence is TGTGCCAGCTCACCCTCCGGGGGGCTCGAGGGACCGAACACTGAAGCTTTCTTT.

This clone was observed a single time. The chain recombines TRBV10-3 with TRBJ2-2; TRBD1 is a possible D gene (5 bases). CDR1 ENHRY and CDR2 SYGVKD come from the germline V gene. Trimming cost V 6 bases and J 1 base, with 15 bases left between them. This CDR3 is built from 16 residues. CDR3 sequence reads: CAIRSTVAKNTGELFF. CDR3 coding DNA: TGTGCCATCAGATCGACAGTAGCCAAGAACACCGGGGAGCTGTTTTTT.

The genes are TRBV6-6 and TRBJ2-5; the D is unclear. CDR1 MNHNY and CDR2 SVGAGI come from the germline V gene (reference sequence). Trimming removed 0 bases at V and 4 bases at J, with 3 bases between. The CDR3 is made up of 12 amino acids. CDR3 protein: CASSYSSETQYF. DNA of the CDR3: TGTGCCAGCAGTTACTCGTCAGAGACCCAGTACTTC.

The CDR3 sequence is CASSLLFRVQRPPQHF. The CDR3 nucleotides are TGTGCCAGCAGTTTATTATTTAGGGTCCAAAGGCCGCCCCAGCATTTT. The chain links TRBV28 to TRBJ1-5; D unresolved. V lost 1 base and J lost 9, with 19 bases in between. This CDR3 is built from 16 residues. CDR1 MDHEN and CDR2 SYDVKM come from the germline V gene.

The rearrangement joins TRBV11-3 to TRBJ1-1; D ambiguous. The CDR3 consists of 13 residues. V lost 6 bases, J lost 3 bases, and 11 bases lay in between. The V gene's germline CDR1 is SGHNT and CDR2 YENEEA. In DNA form, the CDR3 reads TGTGCCAGCAGTTTAACCCTCGACACTGAAGCTTTCTTT. Protein: CASSLTLDTEAFF. Full variable domain (outside the CDR3, taken from reference TRBV11-3 and TRBJ1-1): EAGVVQSPRYKIIEKKQPVAFWCNPISGHNTLYWYLQNLGQGPELLIRYENEEAVDDSQLPKDRFSAERLKGVDSTLKIQPAELGDSAVYLCASSLTLDTEAFFGQGTRLTVV.

The chain is built from TRBV27 and TRBJ2-2, with a tentative D call TRBD2 (6 bases). The germline gives CDR1 MNHEY, CDR2 SMNVEV (reference sequence). Between the trimmed V and J ends, which lost 3 bases and 2 bases, there was a span of 13 bases. This CDR3 spans 16 amino acids. The chain's CDR3 is CASSLRAGLNTGELFF. The CDR3 DNA is TGTGCCAGCAGTTTGCGCGCGGGACTTAACACCGGGGAGCTGTTTTTT.

The chain combines TRBV28 with TRBJ2-5, with D perhaps matching TRBD1 or TRBD2 (5 bases each). CDR1 and CDR2 (germline): MDHEN, SYDVKM. V lost 5 bases and J 1 base, leaving 17 bases between the germline ends. CDR3 length: 16 amino acids. The CDR3 coding sequence is TGTGCCAGCAGTCCACCCGCCAGGGAGTCCCAAGAGACCCAGTACTTC. It yields the protein CASSPPARESQETQYF.

The gene calls are TRBV25-1 and TRBJ2-7; 8 nucleotides match TRBD1. The CDR3 is made up of 15 amino acids. In germline, CDR1 is MGHDK, CDR2 SYGVNS. V was pared by 6 bases and J by 3 bases, with 10 bases of the junction left unmatched. CDR3 in DNA: TGTGCCAGCAGAGACGAAACGACAGGGGACTACGAGCAGTACTTC. This gives the protein CASRDETTGDYEQYF.

Details on this clone: The sample holds other DNA sequences that translate to the same CDR3. This chain connects TRBV28 to TRBJ2-5, with a weak D call TRBD2 (5 bases). The CDR3 contains 12 residues. From germline, CDR1 is MDHEN and CDR2 SYDVKM. V lost 3 bases to trimming and J lost 5 bases, with 7 bases between them. In nucleotides, the CDR3 is TGTGCCAGCAGTTTGAGGGTGGAGACCCAGTACTTC. Translation gives CASSLRVETQYF.

This clone was detected only once. The same CDR3 is also encoded by other DNA sequences in this sample. The CDR3 nucleotides are TGTGCCAGCAGTTTATGGCAGTTGAACACTGAAGCTTTCTTT. This gives the protein CASSLWQLNTEAFF. The chain is built from TRBV28 and TRBJ1-1; D ambiguous. CDR1 and CDR2 (germline): MDHEN, SYDVKM. V gave up 0 bases and J gave up 0 bases, with 5 bases separating them. The CDR3 contains 14 residues.

The J gene is TRBJ1-1, the V gene TRBV28, with TRBD1 identical over 8 bases. Looked up from germline, CDR1 is MDHEN and CDR2 is SYDVKM. J gave up 2 bases and V 4 bases, and 9 bases lay outside the gene matches. This CDR3 is 16 amino acids long. This CDR3 is CASSSPTGGTNTEAFF. The CDR3 DNA reads TGTGCCAGCAGTTCACCTACAGGGGGAACTAACACTGAAGCTTTCTTT.

This sequence joins TRBV5-5 and TRBJ2-5, with D possibly being TRBD1 (6 bases). The CDR3 has 14 residues. V was clipped by 0 bases and J by 4 bases, with 10 bases between them. Germline-derived CDR1 and CDR2 are SGHKS and YYEKEE (reference sequence). The CDR3 is CASSLEGGRETQYF. The DNA for the CDR3 is TGTGCCAGCAGCTTGGAAGGGGGTAGAGAGACCCAGTACTTC.

This chain joins TRBV12-2 and TRBJ1-3; TRBD1 is taken as the D call from the table, unchecked against the DNA. TRBV12-2 is tagged as a pseudogene. This CDR3 comprises 15 residues. The CDR3, as DNA: TGTGCAAGTCGCTTAGATACAATCTCTGGAAACACCATATATTTT. Its translation is CASRLDTISGNTIYF.

This chain connects TRBV28 to TRBJ1-5, with a possible D match to TRBD1 (6 bases). The CDR3 consists of 14 residues. The germline V gene has CDR1 MDHEN and CDR2 SYDVKM. V gave up 7 bases and J gave up 5 bases, with 15 bases separating them. The CDR3 DNA reads as TGTGCCAGCACCCCCCGGGGGCTCCATCAGCCCCAGCATTTT. It specifies CASTPRGLHQPQHF.

The CDR3 sequence is CASGAGPQYGYTF. The CDR3, as DNA: TGTGCCAGCGGGGCGGGGCCGCAGTATGGCTACACCTTC. The V call is TRBV9, the J call TRBJ1-2, with TRBD1 as a possible D gene (5 bases). V was trimmed by 7 bases and J by 5 bases, leaving 15 bases between them. The germline V gene has CDR1 SGDLS and CDR2 YYNGEE. The CDR3 has 13 amino acids.

On this clone: Other DNA sequences in the sample encode the same CDR3. The chain joins TRBV5-1 to TRBJ2-3; D is unclear. Germline V gene data show CDR1 as SGHRS and CDR2 as YFSETQ. Trimming took off 0 bases at V and 0 bases at J, with 8 bases between the two ends. The CDR3 loop spans 15 amino acids. For the CDR3, the DNA is TGCGCCAGCAGCTTGGGTAGCCCTAGCACAGATACGCAGTATTTT. Translated, it gives CASSLGSPSTDTQYF.

This clone has only a few counts. The rearrangement links TRBV5-5 to TRBJ2-4; unclear D gene. Trimming left V 4 bases short and J 5 bases short, with 10 bases between. This CDR3 region has 13 residues. From germline, CDR1 is SGHKS and CDR2 YYEKEE (reference sequence). CDR3 region: CASSRVGENIQYF. Written as DNA, the CDR3 is TGTGCCAGCAGCAGGGTGGGCGAAAACATTCAGTACTTC. Together with reference TRBV5-5 and TRBJ2-4, the CDR3 gives the full variable domain: DAGVTQSPTHLIKTRGQQVTLRCSPISGHKSVSWYQQVLGQGPQFIFQYYEKEERGRGNFPDRFSARQFPNYSSELNVNALLLGDSALYLCASSRVGENIQYFGAGTRLSVL.

This chain connects TRBV6-5 to TRBJ1-1; D possibly corresponds to TRBD1 (5 bases). The CDR3 spans 15 residues. Trimming stripped 0 bases from V and 5 bases from J, with 13 bases between. In germline, CDR1 is MNHEY, CDR2 SVGAGI. Here the CDR3 DNA reads TGTGCCAGCAGTTACTCCGGGGGGGTGGGTACTGAAGCTTTCTTT. Residues: CASSYSGGVGTEAFF.

The CDR3 here is CASSPSPGPNGELFF. In nucleotides, the CDR3 is TGTGCCAGCAGCCCGAGTCCCGGGCCGAACGGGGAGCTGTTTTTT. J is TRBJ2-2 and V is TRBV11-1; D not certain. The germline CDR1 and CDR2 sequences are SGHAT and FQDESV (reference sequence). V dropped 5 bases and J dropped 7 bases, with 17 bases sitting between them. This CDR3 comprises 15 residues.

The chain uses TRBV15 and TRBJ2-7; 9 nucleotides line up with TRBD2. Losses at the gene ends were 0 bases for V and 2 bases for J; bases not matched to a gene: 11. Germline values: CDR1 LNHNV, CDR2 YYDKDF (reference sequence). CDR3 length: 18 residues. CDR3 protein: CATSRDVVAGALPYEQYF. The CDR3 DNA reads TGTGCCACCAGCAGAGATGTGGTAGCGGGAGCGCTGCCCTACGAGCAGTACTTC.